This TCR beta chain appears in the sequencing data of a study of blood T cell repertoires in COVID-19. Study in general: Sites in the United States, Italy and Spain provided acute and convalescent COVID-19 samples.

The protocol was immunoSEQ multiplex PCR, while the TCRdb copy is restricted to in-frame clones and leaves out a portion. The sample has 200,000 or so clones, 90% seen once. Germline CDR1 SEHNR, CDR2 FQNEAQ (reference sequence). There are 16 residues in the CDR3. V gave up 2 bases and J gave up 5 bases, with 18 bases separating them. Sequencing was carried out using peripheral blood. V and J are TRBV7-9 and TRBJ1-2; D not resolved. The origin of this receptor is a young man with COVID-19, enrolled during active disease. The CDR3 sequence is CASSLTASGVRYGYTF. CDR3 coding DNA: TGTGCCAGCAGCTTAACCGCTTCGGGAGTTCGGTATGGCTACACCTTC.